What follows are 20 T cell receptor beta chains derived from one specimen sequenced in a study of blood T cells in healthy people across ages. The authors ran a second PCR of about 7 to 11 cycles using a sample-barcoded 5' primer and a J-beta primer mix. Using its own MiXCR run on the 5' RACE reads, TCRdb lists one record per CDR3 protein. This repertoire shows some 730,000 distinct CDR3 sequences, 22% found once; its top ten account for 20% to 25%. Sequencing was performed on blood. These receptors all come from a man in his sixties or seventies in good health.

This clonotype turned up a few times. It may be a read error: a sequence one base away is much more abundant. The chain joins TRBV7-2 to TRBJ2-7, with D tentatively TRBD2 (7 bases). This CDR3 spans 15 amino acids. The germline V gene has CDR1 SGHTA and CDR2 FQGNSA. Here the CDR3 reads CVSSLQGRGFYEQYF. The CDR3 nucleotides are TGTGTCAGCAGCTTGCAGGGGAGGGGGTTCTACGAGCAGTACTTC.

The chain uses TRBV12-3 or TRBV12-4 and TRBJ2-1; D might be TRBD1 or TRBD2, each matching 6 bases. The CDR3 totals 15 residues. Trimming removed 4 bases from V and 10 bases from J, with 20 bases in between. The CDR3 sequence: CASSSSSALGGEQFF. The CDR3 DNA is TGTGCCAGCAGTTCATCGTCGGCTCTCGGGGGCGAGCAGTTCTTC.

The chain has TRBV6-1 and TRBJ1-1; perhaps TRBD1 as D (6 bases). The CDR3 length is 14 residues. V was clipped by 6 bases and J by 0 bases, with 11 bases between them. CDR1 is MNHNS, CDR2 SASEGT, per germline. The CDR3 nucleotides read TGTGCCAGCAGGGAGGGGGGGGTGAACACTGAAGCTTTCTTT. Residues: CASREGGVNTEAFF.

This chain links TRBV27 with TRBJ1-1; D unresolved. The CDR3 sequence is 12 residues long. V lost 5 bases, J lost 3 bases, and 7 bases lay in between. Germline loops: CDR1 MNHEY, CDR2 SMNVEV (reference sequence). The CDR3 region is CASSGSYTEAFF. The CDR3 region has the DNA TGTGCCAGCAGTGGGTCATACACTGAAGCTTTCTTT.

This rearrangement joins TRBV7-9 to TRBJ2-3, with D maybe TRBD1 (6 bases). The CDR3 consists of 15 residues. CDR1 and CDR2 from the germline V gene are SEHNR and FQNEAQ (reference sequence). V lost 2 bases and J lost 2, with 11 bases in between. In nucleotides, the CDR3 is TGTGCCAGCAGCTTAAAACAGGGTTACACAGATACGCAGTATTTT. Protein product: CASSLKQGYTDTQYF. Combining the CDR3 with reference TRBV7-9 and TRBJ2-3 gives the whole variable domain DTGVSQNPRHKITKRGQNVTFRCDPISEHNRLYWYRQTLGQGPEFLTYFQNEAQLEKSRLLSDRFSAERPKGSFSTLEIQRTEQGDSAMYLCASSLKQGYTDTQYFGPGTRLTVL.

V and J are TRBV29-1 and TRBJ2-1; 7 bases agree with TRBD2. Germline loops: CDR1 SQVTM, CDR2 ANQGSEA. The CDR3 covers 13 residues. V lost 4 bases to trimming and J lost 1 base; unmatched junction nucleotides: 1. The CDR3 sequence is CSVGDYSYNEQFF. The CDR3 DNA reads TGCAGCGTTGGGGACTATTCCTACAATGAGCAGTTCTTC.

This clonotype occurred a few times. The junction shows a germline mismatch at one end, possibly a read error. The chain is built from TRBV6-5 and TRBJ2-3, with 13 positions matching TRBD2. Per the germline V gene, CDR1 is MNHEY and CDR2 is SVGAGI. The CDR3 consists of 18 residues. The chain's CDR3 is CASSYSRLAGGSIDTQYF. In nucleotides, the CDR3 is TGTGCCAGCAGTTACTCCCGACTAGCGGGGGGTAGCATAGATACGCAGTATTTT.

The sample holds a few counts of this clonotype. The rearrangement joins TRBV7-9 to TRBJ2-7, with D perhaps TRBD1 (5 bases). Trimming took 2 bases from V and 7 from J, leaving 15 bases between them. Germline V lookup: CDR1 SEHNR, CDR2 FQNEAQ (reference sequence). The CDR3 length is 14 residues. DNA of the CDR3: TGTGCCAGCAGCTTATTCCCAGGGATCGGGGAGCAGTACGTC. Translation: CASSLFPGIGEQYV.

To note about this clonotype: Its ends do not fully match the called genes, so a read error is possible. The rearrangement links TRBV6-1 to TRBJ1-1, with 9 bases fitting TRBD1. Germline V CDR1 and CDR2: MNHNS, SASEGT. The CDR3 is 14 amino acids. The CDR3 sequence is CVSSEWGQGAEAFF. The CDR3 coding sequence is TGTGTCAGCAGTGAATGGGGACAGGGCGCTGAAGCTTTCTTT.

The rearrangement links TRBV3-1 to TRBJ1-2; D is undetermined. Germline assignment: CDR1 LGHDT and CDR2 YNNKEL (reference sequence). The CDR3 covers 14 residues. V dropped 2 bases and J dropped 5 bases, with 12 bases sitting between them. CDR3 DNA sequence: TGTGCCAGCAGCCAAACCCCATCGAATTATGGCTACACCTTC. Amino acid sequence: CASSQTPSNYGYTF.

This clonotype was detected a few times. This chain uses TRBV7-2 with TRBJ2-1; no reliable D call. The germline V and J ends were trimmed by 5 bases and 0 bases, with 11 bases remaining between them. The CDR3 totals 15 residues. CDR1 SGHTA and CDR2 FQGNSA come from the germline V gene. The CDR3, as DNA: TGTGCCAGCAGCCGTACTCGGAGCTCCTACAATGAGCAGTTCTTC. Translating gives CASSRTRSSYNEQFF.

This clonotype came up once. The V call is TRBV10-3, the J call TRBJ1-2; the match to TRBD1 covers 9 bases. Germline loops: CDR1 ENHRY, CDR2 SYGVKD. This CDR3 contains 14 residues. With 8 bases clipped from V and 0 bases from J, the junction kept 4 bases outside the gene matches. CDR3 DNA sequence: TGTGCCATCGGGGGACAGGGAGCTAACTATGGCTACACCTTC. Encoded protein: CAIGGQGANYGYTF.

The V call is TRBV5-1, the J call TRBJ2-5, with 7 positions matching TRBD2. Germline CDR1 SGHRS, CDR2 YFSETQ. CDR3 length equals 16 residues. Trimming took 0 bases from V and 0 from J; bases not matched to a gene: 5. CDR3 sequence: CASSLGLAIDQETQYF. The CDR3 DNA is TGCGCCAGCAGCTTGGGACTAGCCATAGACCAAGAGACCCAGTACTTC.

This rearrangement joins TRBV6-1 to TRBJ2-7; D possibly corresponds to TRBD1 (5 bases). V dropped 0 bases and J dropped 3 bases, with 15 bases sitting between them. This CDR3 region has 16 residues. From germline, CDR1 is MNHNS and CDR2 SASEGT. CDR3 amino acids: CASSEALLGARYEQYV. In DNA form, the CDR3 reads TGTGCCAGCAGTGAAGCCCTACTTGGGGCCCGCTACGAGCAGTACGTC.

The chain has TRBV5-1 and TRBJ1-2, with TRBD1 identical over 7 bases. The CDR3 has 16 residues. Per the germline V gene, CDR1 is SGHRS and CDR2 is YFSETQ. The J segment lost 6 bases and the V segment lost 1 base, leaving 12 bases of the junction unmatched. The CDR3 DNA reads TGCGCCAGCAGCTTGTTACAGGGGATTTACGGGGATGGCTACACCTTC. Its protein is CASSLLQGIYGDGYTF.

The V call is TRBV19, the J call TRBJ2-5, with D tentatively TRBD1 (5 bases). With the DNA end fitting TRBJ2-1 better, the J assignment may be wrong. Germline lookup yields CDR1 LNHDA and CDR2 SQIVND (reference sequence). This CDR3 region has 15 residues. The CDR3 loop reads CASSIDSAGRNEQFF. Written as DNA, the CDR3 is TGTGCCAGTAGTATAGATTCCGCAGGGCGGAATGAGCAGTTCTTC.

This clonotype appeared a few times. This chain joins TRBV2 and TRBJ2-1, with D possibly TRBD1 on 6 matching bases. The length of the CDR3 is 15 residues. The V and J ends lost 6 bases and 3 bases respectively, with 15 bases between them. The germline gives CDR1 SNHLY, CDR2 FYNNEI. This CDR3 reads CASSLQGNNYNEQFF. The CDR3 DNA reads as TGTGCCAGCAGCCTTCAGGGGAACAACTACAATGAGCAGTTCTTC.

The sample holds a few counts of this clonotype. The chain is built from TRBV12-3 or TRBV12-4 and TRBJ1-1, with unresolved D. V was cut by 3 bases and J by 10 bases, with 12 bases left in between. This CDR3 is 12 amino acids long. Here the CDR3 reads CASSLARAGAFF. CDR3 DNA: TGTGCCAGCAGTTTGGCCCGGGCGGGAGCTTTCTTT.

This clonotype was detected a few times. This chain links TRBV29-1 with TRBJ1-2; D is unclear. The CDR3 runs to 13 residues. Germline CDR1 is SQVTM and CDR2 is ANQGSEA. Trimming cost V 4 bases and J 3 bases, with 12 bases left between them. DNA for the CDR3: TGCAGCGTTGGATCGATGCGCGACTATGGCTACACCTTC. It codes for CSVGSMRDYGYTF.

There are a few counts of this clonotype. The rearrangement joins TRBV7-8 to TRBJ1-5; 10 positions agree with TRBD1. V gave up 3 bases and J gave up 6 bases; unmatched junction bases: 8. Germline V CDR1 and CDR2: SGHVS, FQNEAQ. The CDR3 spans 16 residues. This CDR3 is CASSFRSRDRGQPQHF. In nucleotides, the CDR3 is TGTGCCAGCAGCTTCCGGTCCCGGGACAGGGGTCAGCCCCAGCATTTT.